The sequence of this T cell receptor (beta chain) was determined in a study of blood T cell repertoires in COVID-19. Only in-frame clones appear in the TCRdb table, and some are missing; sequencing was by immunoSEQ multiplex PCR. The sample includes 60,000 to 75,000 clones, more than 75% seen only once; the top ten take approximately 4%. The CDR3 length is 12 residues. Trimming at V came to 10 bases and at J to 7 bases, leaving 7 bases not matched to a gene. Germline V lookup: CDR1 LNHDA, CDR2 SQIVND (reference sequence). Input material: peripheral blood. The origin of this receptor is a human donor in a cohort sampled during active COVID-19. The chain recombines TRBV19 with TRBJ2-1; 7 bases map to TRBD1. CDR3 in amino acids: CATQTGQNEQFF. CDR3 in DNA: TGTGCCACCCAGACAGGGCAGAATGAGCAGTTCTTC. Full variable domain (rest looked up from reference TRBV19 and TRBJ2-1): DGGITQSPKYLFRKEGQNVTLSCEQNLNHDAMYWYRQDPGQGLRLIYYSQIVNDFQKGDIAEGYSVSREKKESFPLTVTSAQKNPTAFYLCATQTGQNEQFFGPGTRLTVL.